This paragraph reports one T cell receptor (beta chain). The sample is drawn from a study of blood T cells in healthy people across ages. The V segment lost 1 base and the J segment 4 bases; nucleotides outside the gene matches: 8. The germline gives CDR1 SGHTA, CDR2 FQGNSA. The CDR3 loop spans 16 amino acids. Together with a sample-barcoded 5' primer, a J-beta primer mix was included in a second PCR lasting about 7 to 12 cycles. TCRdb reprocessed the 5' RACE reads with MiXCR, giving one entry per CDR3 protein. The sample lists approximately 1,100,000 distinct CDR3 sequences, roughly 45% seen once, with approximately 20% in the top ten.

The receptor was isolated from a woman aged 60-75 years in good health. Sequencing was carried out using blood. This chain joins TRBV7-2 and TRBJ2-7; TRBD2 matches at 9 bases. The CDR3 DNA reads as TGTGCCAGCAGCTTAGTTGGTAGCGGGAGTGGTTACGAGCAGTACTTC. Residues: CASSLVGSGSGYEQYF. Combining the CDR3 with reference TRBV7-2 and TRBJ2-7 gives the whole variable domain GAGVSQSPSNKVTEKGKDVELRCDPISGHTALYWYRQSLGQGLEFLIYFQGNSAPDKSGLPSDRFSAERTGGSVSTLTIQRTQQEDSAVYLCASSLVGSGSGYEQYFGPGTRLTVT.